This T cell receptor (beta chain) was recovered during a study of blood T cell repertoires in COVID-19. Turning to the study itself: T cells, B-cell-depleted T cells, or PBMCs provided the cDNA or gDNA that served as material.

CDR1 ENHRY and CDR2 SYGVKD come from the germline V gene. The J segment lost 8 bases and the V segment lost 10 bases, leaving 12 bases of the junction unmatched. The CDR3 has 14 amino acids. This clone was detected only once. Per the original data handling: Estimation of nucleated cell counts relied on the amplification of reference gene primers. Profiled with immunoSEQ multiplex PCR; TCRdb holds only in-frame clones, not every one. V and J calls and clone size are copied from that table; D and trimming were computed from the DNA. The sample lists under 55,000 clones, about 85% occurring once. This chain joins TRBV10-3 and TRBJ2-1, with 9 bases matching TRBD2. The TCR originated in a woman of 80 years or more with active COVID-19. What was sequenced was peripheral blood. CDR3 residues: CATKWSGGNDEQFF. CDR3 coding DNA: TGTGCCACGAAGTGGAGCGGGGGGAACGATGAGCAGTTCTTC.